This TCR beta chain originates from a study of cytomegalovirus exposure and HLA in healthy donors. V was clipped by 9 bases and J by 1 base, with 16 bases between them. Looked up from germline, CDR1 is SGHRS and CDR2 is YFSETQ. The CDR3 length is 14 residues. Use of 60 Vbeta and 13 Jbeta primers characterized the PCR. The table came from immunoSEQ multiplex PCR; TCRdb's copy has only in-frame clones and leaves some out. The sample shows some 93,000 clones, over 55% of them seen only once. This clone was detected once. The TCR sequence derives from a boy younger than 18 in good health and CMV-seropositive. The sequencing input was PBMCs. This chain joins TRBV5-1 and TRBJ1-1; possibly TRBD1 for D (6 bases). CDR3 sequence reads: CATSTGGRNTEAFF. The CDR3 DNA reads TGCGCCACTTCAACCGGGGGGCGGAACACTGAAGCTTTCTTT.